The TCR beta chain described here comes from a study of T cells after yellow fever vaccination. TCRdb itself ran the 5' RACE reads through MiXCR, one entry per CDR3 protein. The sample has fewer than 350,000 distinct CDR3 sequences, 8.7% seen once; the top ten hold approximately 18%. The sample holds many counts of this clonotype. The target antigen is unknown. Study-wide results and caveats: Clonotypes shared by both compartments, CD4 and CD8, made up a small share. Though weaker, the secondary response peaked faster, on day 5 versus 15. Clones that expanded after primary vaccination mostly reappeared after the booster (roughly 96% CD4, roughly 87% CD8).

CDR1 and CDR2 (germline): SGDLS, YYNGEE. V dropped 4 bases and J dropped 0 bases, with 14 bases sitting between them. The CDR3 is made up of 16 amino acids. This TCR came from a man between 18 and 29 years old who received the YFV17D yellow fever vaccine. Sample: PBMCs, taken on the day of the first yellow fever vaccination. The V and J genes are TRBV9 and TRBJ2-1; D uncertain. The CDR3 sequence is CASSPRAESSYNEQFF. The CDR3 DNA follows: TGTGCCAGCAGCCCACGGGCAGAGAGCTCCTACAATGAGCAGTTCTTC.